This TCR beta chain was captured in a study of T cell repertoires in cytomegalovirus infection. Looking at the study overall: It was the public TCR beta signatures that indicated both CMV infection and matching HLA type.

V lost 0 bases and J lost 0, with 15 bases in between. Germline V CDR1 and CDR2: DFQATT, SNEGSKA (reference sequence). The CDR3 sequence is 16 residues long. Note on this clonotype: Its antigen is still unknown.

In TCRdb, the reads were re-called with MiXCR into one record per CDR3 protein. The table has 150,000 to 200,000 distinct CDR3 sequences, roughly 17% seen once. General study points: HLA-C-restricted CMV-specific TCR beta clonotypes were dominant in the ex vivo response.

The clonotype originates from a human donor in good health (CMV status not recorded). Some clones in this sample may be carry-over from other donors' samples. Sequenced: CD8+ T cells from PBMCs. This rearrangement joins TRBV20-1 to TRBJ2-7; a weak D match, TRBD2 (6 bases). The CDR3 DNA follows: TGCAGTGCTAGAGATCAGGGTTTGGGGGGCTCCTACGAGCAGTACTTC. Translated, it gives CSARDQGLGGSYEQYF.